This T cell receptor (beta chain) is from a study of blood T cell repertoires in COVID-19. The overall study: The samples span acute and convalescent COVID-19 from the United States, Italy and Spain. PBMCs, B-cell-depleted T cells, or T cells provided the cDNA or gDNA that made up the material.

Looked up from germline, CDR1 is LNHDA and CDR2 is SQIVND (reference sequence). The CDR3 consists of 14 residues. After removal of 6 bases from V and 5 bases from J, the junction contained 4 bases not matched to a gene. Repertoires were generated with immunoSEQ multiplex PCR, while TCRdb's copy carries only in-frame clones and drops some. The sample carries 100,000 to 150,000 clones, 70% to 90% recorded once. The chain recombines TRBV19 with TRBJ2-2, with 9 bases identical to TRBD1. This sequence was found in a man in his fifties or sixties with acute or convalescent COVID-19. Sequences were obtained from peripheral blood. In DNA form, the CDR3 reads TGTGCCAGTAGGGAGACAGGGGGAACCGGGGAGCTGTTTTTT. Translation gives CASRETGGTGELFF.